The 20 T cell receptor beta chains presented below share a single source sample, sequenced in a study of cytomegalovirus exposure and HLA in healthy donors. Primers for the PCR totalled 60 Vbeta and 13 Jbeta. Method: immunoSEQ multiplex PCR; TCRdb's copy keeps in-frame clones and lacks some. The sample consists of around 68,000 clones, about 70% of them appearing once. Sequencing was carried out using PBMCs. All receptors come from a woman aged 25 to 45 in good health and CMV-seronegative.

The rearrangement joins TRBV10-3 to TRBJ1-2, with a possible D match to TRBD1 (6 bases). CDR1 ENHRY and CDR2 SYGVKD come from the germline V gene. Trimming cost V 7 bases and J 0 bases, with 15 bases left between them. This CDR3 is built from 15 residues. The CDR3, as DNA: TGTGCCATCAATGGGGACACCAGACCTAACTATGGCTACACCTTC. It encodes CAINGDTRPNYGYTF.

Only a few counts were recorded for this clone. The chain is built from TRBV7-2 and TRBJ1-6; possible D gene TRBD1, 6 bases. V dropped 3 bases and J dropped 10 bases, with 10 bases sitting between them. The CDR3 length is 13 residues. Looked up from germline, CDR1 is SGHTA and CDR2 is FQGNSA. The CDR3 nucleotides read TGTGCCAGCAGCTTTATTCAGGGGTCACCCCTCCACTTT. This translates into CASSFIQGSPLHF.

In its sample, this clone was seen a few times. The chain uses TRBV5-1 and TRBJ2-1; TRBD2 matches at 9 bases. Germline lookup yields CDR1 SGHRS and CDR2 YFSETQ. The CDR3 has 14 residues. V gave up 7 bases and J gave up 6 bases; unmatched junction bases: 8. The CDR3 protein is CASSLRGLANEQFF. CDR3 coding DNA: TGCGCCAGCTCCCTCAGGGGACTAGCCAATGAGCAGTTCTTC.

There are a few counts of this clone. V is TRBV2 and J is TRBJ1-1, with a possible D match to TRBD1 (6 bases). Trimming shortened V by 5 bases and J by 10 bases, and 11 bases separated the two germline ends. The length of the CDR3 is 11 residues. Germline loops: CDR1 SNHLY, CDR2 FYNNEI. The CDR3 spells CASSTTGIAFF. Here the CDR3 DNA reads TGTGCCAGCAGTACAACAGGGATAGCTTTCTTT.

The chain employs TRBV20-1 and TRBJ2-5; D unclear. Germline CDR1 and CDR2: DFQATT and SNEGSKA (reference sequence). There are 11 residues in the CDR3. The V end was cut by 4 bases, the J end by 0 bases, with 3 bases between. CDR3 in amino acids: CSATDQETQYF. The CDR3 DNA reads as TGCAGTGCTACCGACCAAGAGACCCAGTACTTC.

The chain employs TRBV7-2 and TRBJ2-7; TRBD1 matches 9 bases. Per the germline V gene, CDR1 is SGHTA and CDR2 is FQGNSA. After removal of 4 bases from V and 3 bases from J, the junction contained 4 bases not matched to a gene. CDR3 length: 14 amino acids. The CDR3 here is CASSSDRGNYEQYF. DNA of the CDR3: TGTGCCAGCAGCTCCGACAGGGGGAACTACGAGCAGTACTTC.

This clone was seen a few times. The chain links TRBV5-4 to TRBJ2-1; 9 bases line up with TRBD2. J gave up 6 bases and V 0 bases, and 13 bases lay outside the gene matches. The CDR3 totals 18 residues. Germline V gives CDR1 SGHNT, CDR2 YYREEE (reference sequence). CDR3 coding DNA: TGTGCCAGCAGCTTGGGGGGGGCCAGCGGGGGGTCCCCCAATGAGCAGTTCTTC. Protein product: CASSLGGASGGSPNEQFF.

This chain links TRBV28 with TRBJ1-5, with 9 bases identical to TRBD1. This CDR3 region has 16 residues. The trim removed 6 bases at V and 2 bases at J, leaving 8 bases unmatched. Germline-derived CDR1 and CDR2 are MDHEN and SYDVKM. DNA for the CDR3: TGTGCCAGCAGGGGGGCGGACAGGGGCGGCAATCAGCCCCAGCATTTT. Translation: CASRGADRGGNQPQHF. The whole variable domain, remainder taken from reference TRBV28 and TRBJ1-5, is DVKVTQSSRYLVKRTGEKVFLECVQDMDHENMFWYRQDPGLGLRLIYFSYDVKMKEKGDIPEGYSVSREKKERFSLILESASTNQTSMYLCASRGADRGGNQPQHFGDGTRLSIL.

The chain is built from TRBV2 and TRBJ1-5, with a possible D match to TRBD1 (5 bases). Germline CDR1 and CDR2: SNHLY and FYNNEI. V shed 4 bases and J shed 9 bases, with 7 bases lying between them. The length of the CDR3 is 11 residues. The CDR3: CASSVTGPQHF. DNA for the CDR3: TGTGCCAGCAGTGTCACAGGGCCCCAGCATTTT.

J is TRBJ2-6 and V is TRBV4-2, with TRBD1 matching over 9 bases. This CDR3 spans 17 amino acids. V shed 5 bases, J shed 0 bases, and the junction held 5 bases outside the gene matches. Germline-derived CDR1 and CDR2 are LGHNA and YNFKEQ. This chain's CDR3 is CASSSRDRDSGANVLTF. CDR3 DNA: TGTGCCAGCAGCTCCCGGGACAGGGACTCTGGGGCCAACGTCCTGACTTTC.

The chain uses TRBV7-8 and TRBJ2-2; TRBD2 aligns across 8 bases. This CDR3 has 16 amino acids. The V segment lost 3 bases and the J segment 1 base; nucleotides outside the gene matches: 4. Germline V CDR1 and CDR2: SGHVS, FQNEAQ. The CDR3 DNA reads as TGTGCCAGCAGCTTCACTAGCGGACAGAACACCGGGGAGCTGTTTTTT. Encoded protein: CASSFTSGQNTGELFF.

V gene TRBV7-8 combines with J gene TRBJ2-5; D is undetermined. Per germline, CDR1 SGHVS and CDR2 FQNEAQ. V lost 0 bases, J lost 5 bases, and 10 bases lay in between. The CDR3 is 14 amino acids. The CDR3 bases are TGTGCCAGCAGCTTAGCCCCAGGTGGGGAGACCCAGTACTTC. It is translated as CASSLAPGGETQYF. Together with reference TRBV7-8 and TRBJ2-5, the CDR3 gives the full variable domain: GAGVSQSPRYKVAKRGQDVALRCDPISGHVSLFWYQQALGQGPEFLTYFQNEAQLDKSGLPSDRFFAERPEGSVSTLKIQRTQQEDSAVYLCASSLAPGGETQYFGPGTRLLVL.

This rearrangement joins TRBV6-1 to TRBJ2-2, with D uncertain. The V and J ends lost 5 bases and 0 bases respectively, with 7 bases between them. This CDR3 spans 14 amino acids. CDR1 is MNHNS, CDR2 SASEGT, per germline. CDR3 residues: CASSSGSNTGELFF. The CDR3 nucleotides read TGTGCCAGCAGTTCCGGTTCGAACACCGGGGAGCTGTTTTTT.

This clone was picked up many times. The CDR3 loop is CASSSPGTVPQHF. The DNA for the CDR3 is TGTGCCAGCAGCTCACCCGGGACTGTGCCCCAGCATTTT. V is TRBV5-6 and J is TRBJ1-5; weak D call: TRBD1 (5 bases). This CDR3 is 13 amino acids long. Germline-derived CDR1 and CDR2 are SGHDT and YYEEEE. V lost 3 bases to trimming and J lost 9 bases, with 13 bases between them.

CDR3 sequence (DNA): TGTGCCAGCAGCTTGGAATTGGTCGCCGGGAGGTCCAAAAACATTCAGTACTTC. Amino acids: CASSLELVAGRSKNIQYF. This chain connects TRBV5-6 to TRBJ2-4; 7 bases are shared with TRBD2. Germline CDR1 reads SGHDT; CDR2 reads YYEEEE. V was clipped by 0 bases and J by 2 bases; unmatched bases: 11. The CDR3 is made up of 18 amino acids.

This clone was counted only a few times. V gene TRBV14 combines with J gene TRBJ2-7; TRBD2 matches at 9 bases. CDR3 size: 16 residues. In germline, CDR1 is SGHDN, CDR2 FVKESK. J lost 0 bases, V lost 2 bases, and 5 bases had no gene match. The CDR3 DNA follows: TGTGCCAGCAGCCAAAAGAGGGGACTAGCCTCCTACGAGCAGTACTTC. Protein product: CASSQKRGLASYEQYF. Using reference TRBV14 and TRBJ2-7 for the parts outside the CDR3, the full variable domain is EAGVTQFPSHSVIEKGQTVTLRCDPISGHDNLYWYRRVMGKEIKFLLHFVKESKQDESGMPNNRFLAERTGGTYSTLKVQPAELEDSGVYFCASSQKRGLASYEQYFGPGTRLTVT.

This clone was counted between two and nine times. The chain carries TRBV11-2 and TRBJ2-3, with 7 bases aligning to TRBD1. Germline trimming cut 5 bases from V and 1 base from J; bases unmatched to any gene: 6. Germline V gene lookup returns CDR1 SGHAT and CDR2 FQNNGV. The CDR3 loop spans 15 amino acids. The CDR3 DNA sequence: TGTGCCAGCAGCCGCCAAACAGGGGGCACAGATACGCAGTATTTT. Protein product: CASSRQTGGTDTQYF. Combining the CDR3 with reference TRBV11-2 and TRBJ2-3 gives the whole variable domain EAGVAQSPRYKIIEKRQSVAFWCNPISGHATLYWYQQILGQGPKLLIQFQNNGVVDDSQLPKDRFSAERLKGVDSTLKIQPAKLEDSAVYLCASSRQTGGTDTQYFGPGTRLTVL.

CDR3: CASTLAGGSYEQYF. DNA for the CDR3: TGCGCCAGCACACTAGCGGGGGGTTCCTACGAGCAGTACTTC. The chain employs TRBV5-1 and TRBJ2-7, with 12 bases fitting TRBD2. Germline V gene data show CDR1 as SGHRS and CDR2 as YFSETQ. The CDR3 has 14 amino acids. The trim removed 6 bases at V and 1 base at J, leaving 2 bases unmatched.

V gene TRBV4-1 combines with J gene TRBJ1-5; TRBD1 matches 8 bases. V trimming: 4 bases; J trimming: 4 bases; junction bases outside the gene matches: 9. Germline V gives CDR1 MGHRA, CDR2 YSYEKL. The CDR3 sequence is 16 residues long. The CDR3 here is CASSPSGTGPNQPQHF. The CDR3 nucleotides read TGCGCCAGCAGCCCTTCGGGGACAGGCCCAAATCAGCCCCAGCATTTT.

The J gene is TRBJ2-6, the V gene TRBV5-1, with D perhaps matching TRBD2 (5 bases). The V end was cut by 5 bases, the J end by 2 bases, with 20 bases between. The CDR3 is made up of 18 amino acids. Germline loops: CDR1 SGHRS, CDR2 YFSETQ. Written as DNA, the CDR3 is TGCGCCAGCAGTCACCGTGTCGGGGAAGGAGCTGGGGCCAACGTCCTGACTTTC. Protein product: CASSHRVGEGAGANVLTF.